The 30 T cell receptor beta chains listed next were all sequenced from one sample in a study of control samples from healthy donors and cancer patients. Here immunoSEQ multiplex PCR was the method, and the copy in TCRdb shows in-frame clones only, minus some. The sample has fewer than 300,000 clones, roughly 80% seen once. Material: PBMCs. All receptors come from a woman in her fifties or sixties with lung cancer.

V is TRBV5-1 and J is TRBJ1-5; TRBD1 matches 9 bases. The CDR3 loop spans 16 amino acids. V lost 0 bases and J lost 7; bases outside the gene matches: 8. CDR1 and CDR2 from the germline V gene are SGHRS and YFSETQ. The CDR3 DNA reads as TGCGCCAGCAGCTTGGATGCACAGGGGGCAGGACAGCCCCAGCATTTT. Translation gives CASSLDAQGAGQPQHF.

The chain is built from TRBV5-8 and TRBJ1-5, with D perhaps matching TRBD1 (6 bases). Trimming stripped 0 bases from V and 2 bases from J, with 6 bases between. CDR3 length equals 14 residues. Germline values: CDR1 SGHTS, CDR2 YDEGEE. CDR3: CASSLGTGNQPQHF. Here the CDR3 DNA reads TGTGCCAGCAGCTTGGGGACAGGCAATCAGCCCCAGCATTTT.

The gene calls are TRBV19 and TRBJ1-3; no clear D. V was cut by 6 bases and J by 0 bases, with 9 bases left in between. Germline V gene data show CDR1 as LNHDA and CDR2 as SQIVND (reference sequence). The CDR3 totals 14 residues. CDR3 loop: CASSAGASGNTIYF. CDR3 bases: TGTGCCAGTAGCGCCGGTGCCTCTGGAAACACCATATATTTT.

The chain has TRBV5-1 and TRBJ1-5; no firm D call. V was shortened by 0 bases and J by 1 base, with 8 bases between the two germline ends. The CDR3 has 15 amino acids. Germline CDR1 and CDR2: SGHRS and YFSETQ. The chain's CDR3 is CASSLDSRSNQPQHF. CDR3 sequence (DNA): TGCGCCAGCAGCTTGGATTCCAGGAGCAATCAGCCCCAGCATTTT.

CDR3 bases: TGTGCCACCTCCGAGGCGGGGGGGCTCGCAGATACGCAGTATTTT. This sequence encodes CATSEAGGLADTQYF. The J gene is TRBJ2-3, the V gene TRBV19, with 9 bases lining up with TRBD2. Per the germline V gene, CDR1 is LNHDA and CDR2 is SQIVND (reference sequence). The J segment lost 4 bases and the V segment lost 10 bases, leaving 12 bases of the junction unmatched. The length of the CDR3 is 15 residues.

The J gene is TRBJ1-5, the V gene TRBV7-2; no clear D gene. This CDR3 contains 13 residues. Germline CDR1 reads SGHTA; CDR2 reads FQGNSA. V lost 4 bases, J lost 0 bases, and 4 bases lay in between. The CDR3 protein is CASSSYSNQPQHF. CDR3 DNA: TGTGCCAGCAGCTCCTATAGCAATCAGCCCCAGCATTTT. Full variable domain (outside the CDR3, taken from reference TRBV7-2 and TRBJ1-5): GAGVSQSPSNKVTEKGKDVELRCDPISGHTALYWYRQSLGQGLEFLIYFQGNSAPDKSGLPSDRFSAERTGGSVSTLTIQRTQQEDSAVYLCASSSYSNQPQHFGDGTRLSIL.

This clone has at least ten counts. The chain has TRBV4-2 and TRBJ2-7; 8 nucleotides align to TRBD2. The germline V gene encodes CDR1 LGHNA and CDR2 YNFKEQ. The CDR3 contains 15 residues. The V gene end was trimmed by 4 bases and the J gene end by 3 bases; junction bases not matched to a gene: 8. CDR3 loop: CASSRDVTSDYEQYF. In nucleotides, the CDR3 is TGTGCCAGCAGCCGGGATGTGACTAGCGACTACGAGCAGTACTTC.

This clone was recorded at least ten times. V is TRBV7-9 and J is TRBJ1-2, with D uncertain. V lost 2 bases and J 0 bases, leaving 4 bases between the germline ends. This CDR3 has 13 residues. The germline gives CDR1 SEHNR, CDR2 FQNEAQ (reference sequence). The CDR3 spells CASSLTANYGYTF. CDR3 nucleotide sequence: TGTGCCAGCAGCTTAACCGCTAACTATGGCTACACCTTC.

The chain carries TRBV12-3 or TRBV12-4 and TRBJ2-5; D is undetermined. The CDR3 consists of 11 residues. Trimming took off 2 bases at V and 4 bases at J, with 2 bases between the two ends. The CDR3 nucleotides read TGTGCCAGCAGTTTATCAGAGACCCAGTACTTC. It codes for CASSLSETQYF.

The rearrangement links TRBV7-9 to TRBJ1-4; D ambiguous. CDR1 and CDR2 (germline): SEHNR, FQNEAQ (reference sequence). The CDR3 contains 15 residues. The V and J ends lost 0 bases and 8 bases respectively, with 13 bases between them. As DNA, the CDR3 is TGTGCCAGCAGCTTAGCTCCCCGGGGTGGGGAAAAACTGTTTTTT. Amino acid sequence: CASSLAPRGGEKLFF.

The chain combines TRBV9 with TRBJ1-3, with 7 bases aligning to TRBD1. The CDR3 loop spans 16 amino acids. Germline CDR1 SGDLS, CDR2 YYNGEE. V gave up 0 bases and J gave up 0 bases; unmatched junction bases: 3. The CDR3 spells CASSVGTGNSGNTIYF. The CDR3 DNA follows: TGTGCCAGCAGCGTAGGGACAGGTAACTCTGGAAACACCATATATTTT.

V gene TRBV2 combines with J gene TRBJ2-1, with TRBD2 identical over 7 bases. The CDR3 runs 14 residues. J lost 4 bases, V lost 5 bases, and 5 bases had no gene match. CDR1 SNHLY and CDR2 FYNNEI come from the germline V gene. The CDR3 coding sequence is TGTGCCAGCAGTCGGGAGGAGGGGTACAATGAGCAGTTCTTC. Amino acids: CASSREEGYNEQFF.

The genes are TRBV7-2 and TRBJ2-1; D may be TRBD2 (5 bases). The ends were cut back, 4 bases at V and 3 bases at J, with 13 bases in the middle. CDR1 is SGHTA and CDR2 is FQGNSA in the germline V gene. The CDR3 contains 15 residues. The CDR3 coding sequence is TGTGCCAGCAGCTATAGCGTAAGTCTCTACAATGAGCAGTTCTTC. Translation gives CASSYSVSLYNEQFF.

The J gene is TRBJ1-2, the V gene TRBV28, with 11 bases identical to TRBD1. CDR3 length equals 13 residues. Germline V gene lookup returns CDR1 MDHEN and CDR2 SYDVKM. J gave up 4 bases and V 6 bases, and 1 base lay outside the gene matches. CDR3 DNA: TGTGCCAGCAGAGGACAGGGGGCCTATGGCTACACCTTC. Protein product: CASRGQGAYGYTF.

This chain joins TRBV2 and TRBJ2-5; 9 nucleotides align to TRBD2. Germline V gene data show CDR1 as SNHLY and CDR2 as FYNNEI. The V and J ends lost 8 bases and 7 bases, in that order; junction bases with no gene match: 8. This CDR3 contains 13 residues. The CDR3 bases are TGTGCCAGCCACAGCGGGGGGCCGGTGACCCAGTACTTC. Translated, it gives CASHSGGPVTQYF.

This chain joins TRBV10-3 and TRBJ2-1; 8 positions match TRBD1. The CDR3 consists of 11 residues. Germline CDR1 is ENHRY and CDR2 is SYGVKD. The V gene end was trimmed by 6 bases and the J gene end by 10 bases; junction bases not matched to a gene: 2. CDR3 sequence reads: CAIRRQGEQFF. CDR3 DNA: TGTGCCATCAGGAGACAGGGGGAGCAGTTCTTC.

The chain has TRBV3-1 (or the pseudogene TRBV3-2) and TRBJ1-2; weak D call: TRBD1 (6 bases). V was cut by 0 bases and J by 8 bases, with 19 bases left in between. The CDR3 has 16 residues. In germline, CDR1 is LGHDT, CDR2 YNNKEL (reference sequence). The CDR3 reads CASSQDGGPFSRGYTF. The DNA of the CDR3 is TGTGCCAGCAGCCAAGACGGGGGCCCATTCAGTAGGGGCTACACCTTC.

This chain connects TRBV24-1 to TRBJ2-1; 8 bases map to TRBD2. The CDR3 is made up of 18 amino acids. Germline CDR1 is KGHDR and CDR2 is SFDVKD. V lost 3 bases to trimming and J lost 4 bases; unmatched junction nucleotides: 13. CDR3 sequence: CATSDPKGLAGIYNEQFF. DNA for the CDR3: TGTGCCACCAGTGATCCCAAAGGGCTAGCGGGTATTTACAATGAGCAGTTCTTC.

The chain couples TRBV5-4 to TRBJ1-1; the D gene is possibly TRBD1 (6 bases). The CDR3 sequence is 15 residues long. Trimming removed 0 bases at V and 0 bases at J, with 9 bases between. Germline V gene data show CDR1 as SGHNT and CDR2 as YYREEE (reference sequence). CDR3 amino acids: CASSLEGGLNTEAFF. CDR3 DNA sequence: TGTGCCAGCAGCTTGGAGGGGGGACTGAACACTGAAGCTTTCTTT.

This chain joins TRBV24-1 and TRBJ1-2; D perhaps matches TRBD1 (6 bases). The V end was cut by 3 bases, the J end by 3 bases, with 10 bases between. Germline-derived CDR1 and CDR2 are KGHDR and SFDVKD. The CDR3 contains 14 residues. The CDR3 reads CATSDHYRDYGYTF. In DNA form, the CDR3 reads TGTGCCACCAGTGATCACTACAGGGACTATGGCTACACCTTC.

The chain combines TRBV6-2 or TRBV6-3 with TRBJ1-6; 8 positions match TRBD1. J was trimmed by 7 bases and V by 5 bases; bases with no gene match: 10. Germline V gene sequence: CDR1 MNHEY, CDR2 SVGEGT. This CDR3 spans 16 amino acids. This chain's CDR3 is CASSTPPRGQNSPLHF. Here the CDR3 DNA reads TGTGCCAGCAGTACGCCCCCCAGGGGGCAGAATTCACCCCTCCACTTT.

The V call is TRBV5-1, the J call TRBJ1-2; D unclear. The CDR3 runs to 13 residues. Germline V gene sequence: CDR1 SGHRS, CDR2 YFSETQ. Deletions cut 3 bases from V and 5 bases from J, with 11 bases between. The CDR3 DNA reads as TGCGCCAGCAGCTCCTTAGATGTATATGGCTACACCTTC. Its protein is CASSSLDVYGYTF.

This clone was seen more than once but under ten times. The V gene is TRBV25-1, the J gene TRBJ2-2, with D possibly matching TRBD2 (6 bases). Germline values: CDR1 MGHDK, CDR2 SYGVNS. The CDR3 consists of 16 residues. The V gene lost 7 bases and the J gene lost 0 bases, with 15 bases spanning the gap. The CDR3 reads CASTPRTTSNTGELFF. CDR3 DNA sequence: TGTGCCAGCACCCCGAGGACTACCTCGAACACCGGGGAGCTGTTTTTT.

Details on this clone: Other DNA sequences within the sample encode an identical CDR3. The V and J genes are TRBV18 and TRBJ1-5, with TRBD1 matching over 8 bases. The CDR3 runs 16 residues. Germline assignment: CDR1 KGHSH and CDR2 LQKENI. J gave up 4 bases and V 6 bases, and 11 bases lay outside the gene matches. The CDR3 DNA reads TGTGCCAGCTCGCCCGGACAGGGAGGGCTTAATCAGCCCCAGCATTTT. Protein sequence: CASSPGQGGLNQPQHF.

The CDR3 DNA reads as TGTGCCAGCAGGGGCGGGTTAGGACTAGCGGGAGGAGAGACCCAGTACTTC. Amino acid sequence: CASRGGLGLAGGETQYF. The chain is built from TRBV28 and TRBJ2-5, with TRBD2 matching over 14 bases. The V and J ends lost 6 bases and 4 bases, in that order; junction bases with no gene match: 10. Germline V gene lookup returns CDR1 MDHEN and CDR2 SYDVKM. The CDR3 spans 17 residues.

This rearrangement joins TRBV19 to TRBJ1-1; D unclear. CDR3 length: 13 residues. The germline V gene encodes CDR1 LNHDA and CDR2 SQIVND (reference sequence). The germline V and J ends were trimmed by 6 bases and 6 bases, with 14 bases remaining between them. The CDR3 is CASRIREIAEAFF. In DNA form, the CDR3 reads TGTGCCAGTAGGATTCGGGAAATCGCTGAAGCTTTCTTT. Full variable domain (missing parts from reference TRBV19 and TRBJ1-1): DGGITQSPKYLFRKEGQNVTLSCEQNLNHDAMYWYRQDPGQGLRLIYYSQIVNDFQKGDIAEGYSVSREKKESFPLTVTSAQKNPTAFYLCASRIREIAEAFFGQGTRLTVV.

V gene TRBV6-5 combines with J gene TRBJ2-3; 9 nucleotides align to TRBD1. V dropped 5 bases and J dropped 1; count of bases not matched to a gene: 4. The V gene's germline CDR1 is MNHEY and CDR2 SVGAGI. The CDR3 loop spans 15 amino acids. The CDR3 sequence: CASSRQGGRTDTQYF. DNA of the CDR3: TGTGCCAGCAGTCGACAGGGGGGGCGCACAGATACGCAGTATTTT.

This chain uses TRBV29-1 with TRBJ2-7, with D perhaps given as TRBD1 or TRBD2 (5 bases each). The CDR3 sequence is 16 residues long. V was cut by 4 bases and J by 3 bases, with 22 bases left in between. Germline values: CDR1 SQVTM, CDR2 ANQGSEA. The CDR3 sequence: CSVGGVTAKGVYEQYF. DNA of the CDR3: TGCAGCGTTGGGGGCGTCACAGCCAAGGGAGTCTACGAGCAGTACTTC.

The chain has TRBV10-2 and TRBJ1-2; 8 bases align to TRBD1. V trimming: 2 bases; J trimming: 7 bases; junction bases outside the gene matches: 12. CDR3 length: 16 amino acids. Looked up from germline, CDR1 is WSHSY and CDR2 is SAAADI. The CDR3 spells CASSEARGPLRSGYTF. The DNA for the CDR3 is TGCGCCAGCAGTGAGGCCAGGGGGCCCCTTAGAAGTGGCTACACCTTC.

The chain recombines TRBV10-3 with TRBJ2-7; D may be TRBD2 (5 bases). Germline assignment: CDR1 ENHRY and CDR2 SYGVKD. This CDR3 region has 12 residues. The V end was cut by 5 bases, the J end by 3 bases, with 8 bases between. The CDR3 DNA reads as TGTGCCATCAGTCAACTAGGCTACGAGCAGTACTTC. This sequence encodes CAISQLGYEQYF.